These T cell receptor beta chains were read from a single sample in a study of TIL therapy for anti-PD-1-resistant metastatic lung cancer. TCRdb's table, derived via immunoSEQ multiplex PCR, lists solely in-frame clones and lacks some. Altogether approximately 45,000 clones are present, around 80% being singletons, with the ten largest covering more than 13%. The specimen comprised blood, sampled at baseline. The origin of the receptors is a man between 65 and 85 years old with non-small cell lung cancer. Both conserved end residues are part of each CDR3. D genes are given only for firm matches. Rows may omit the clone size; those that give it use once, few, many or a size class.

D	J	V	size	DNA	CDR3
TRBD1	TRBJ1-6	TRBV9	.	TGTGCCAGCAGCCCCCGGACAGGGAGCTCCTATAATTCACCCCTCCACTTT	CASSPRTGSSYNSPLHF
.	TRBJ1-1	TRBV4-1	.	TGCGCCAGCAGCCAAGGCGGACAGTCCCACACTGAAGCTTTCTTT	CASSQGGQSHTEAFF
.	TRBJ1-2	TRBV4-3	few	TGCGCCAGCAGCCAAGATATCGGAGGCCTTTGGGGCTACACCTTC	CASSQDIGGLWGYTF
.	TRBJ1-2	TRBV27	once	TGTGCCAGCAGTTTTCGAGCTAACTATGGCTACACCTTC	CASSFRANYGYTF
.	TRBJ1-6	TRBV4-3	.	TGCGCCAGCAGCCAAGATTTCGGGAGCTCCTATAATTCACCCCTCCACTTT	CASSQDFGSSYNSPLHF
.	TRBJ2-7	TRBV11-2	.	TGTGCCAGCAGCTTAGGGATTTACGAGCAGTACTTC	CASSLGIYEQYF
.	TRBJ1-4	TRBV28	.	TGTGCCAGCAGTTTGTGGGGGCGGGGAGTAGACGCAACTAATGAAAAACTGTTTTTT	CASSLWGRGVDATNEKLFF
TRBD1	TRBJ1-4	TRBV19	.	TGTGCCAGTAACCTTGCAGGGGGTAATGAAAAACTGTTTTTT	CASNLAGGNEKLFF
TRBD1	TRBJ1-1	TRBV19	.	TGTGCCAGTAGTGTAACGGGACAAGGGGGCCGAGCTTTCTTT	CASSVTGQGGRAFF
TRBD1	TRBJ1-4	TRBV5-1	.	TGCGCCAGCAGTTACAGGGGGCGCGAGGAAAAACTGTTTTTT	CASSYRGREEKLFF
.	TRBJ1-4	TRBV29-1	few	TGCAGCGTTGGAAAGGATCTCGCAGCTGGAAAACTGTTTTTT	CSVGKDLAAGKLFF
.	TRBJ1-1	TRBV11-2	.	TGTGCCAGCAGCTTTTCTTGGGGCACAAGAAACCGTAACACTGAAGCTTTCTTT	CASSFSWGTRNRNTEAFF
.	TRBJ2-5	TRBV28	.	TGTGCCAGCAGTTTAGACACCCAAGAGACCCAGTACTTC	CASSLDTQETQYF
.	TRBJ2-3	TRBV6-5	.	TGTGCCAGCAGTTACATAGATACGCAGTATTTT	CASSYIDTQYF
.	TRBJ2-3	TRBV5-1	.	TGCGCCAGCAGCTTGGACCGACCAAGCACAGATACGCAGTATTTT	CASSLDRPSTDTQYF
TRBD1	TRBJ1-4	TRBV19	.	TGTGCCAGTAGTGCTTACGCTGGACAGGGCGGAGAAAAACTGTTTTTT	CASSAYAGQGGEKLFF
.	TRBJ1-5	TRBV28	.	TGTGCCAGCCAGCCGGGGCAGGGTTATAGCAATCAGCCCCAGCATTTT	CASQPGQGYSNQPQHF
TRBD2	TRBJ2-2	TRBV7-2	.	TGTGCCAGCAGCTCGCCTAGCGGTACGAACACCGGGGAGCTGTTTTTT	CASSSPSGTNTGELFF
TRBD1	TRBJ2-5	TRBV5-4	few	TGTGCCAGCAGCTTTGGACAGGGCCAAGAGACCCAGTACTTC	CASSFGQGQETQYF
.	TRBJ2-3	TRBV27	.	TGTGCCAGCAGTTTGAGGGGCGGGACAGATACGCAGTATTTT	CASSLRGGTDTQYF
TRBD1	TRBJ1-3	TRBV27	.	TGTGCCAGCAGTTTACAGGGGGCTTCTGGAAACACCATATATTTT	CASSLQGASGNTIYF
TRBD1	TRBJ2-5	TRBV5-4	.	TGTGCCAGCAGCGCCGACAGGGTGACCCAGTACTTC	CASSADRVTQYF
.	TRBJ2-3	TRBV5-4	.	TGTGCCAGCAGCCCTGACAGCACAGATACGCAGTATTTT	CASSPDSTDTQYF
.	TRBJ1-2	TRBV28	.	TGTGCCAGCAGTTATGCCCCAAGTAACTATGGCTACACCTTC	CASSYAPSNYGYTF
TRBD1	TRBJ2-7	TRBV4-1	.	TGCGCCAGCAGCCTCGGACAGGGGGAAATCTACGAGCAGTACTTC	CASSLGQGEIYEQYF
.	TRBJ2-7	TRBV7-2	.	TGTGCCAGCAGCTTTACGACAGCTCGCTACGAGCAGTACTTC	CASSFTTARYEQYF
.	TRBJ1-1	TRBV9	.	TGTGCCAGCAGCGCCGGGCGGGGGCGCTCTGAAGCTTTCTTT	CASSAGRGRSEAFF
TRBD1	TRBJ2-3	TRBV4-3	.	TGCGCCAGCAGCCAAGATGGTACAGGGGGTACAGATACGCAGTATTTT	CASSQDGTGGTDTQYF
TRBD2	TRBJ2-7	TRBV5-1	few	TGCGCCAGCAGCTTGGCGGGCGGGAGCCCCTACGAGCAGTACTTC	CASSLAGGSPYEQYF
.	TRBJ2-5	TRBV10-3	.	TGTGCCATCAGTGAGTCGACGGAGACCCAGTACTTC	CAISESTETQYF
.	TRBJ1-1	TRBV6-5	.	TGTGCCAGCAGTTATTGGACGAACACTGAAGCTTTCTTT	CASSYWTNTEAFF
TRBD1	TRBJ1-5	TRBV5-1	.	TGCGCCAGCAGCCCTGGACAGGGTGGATATAGCAATCAGCCCCAGCATTTT	CASSPGQGGYSNQPQHF
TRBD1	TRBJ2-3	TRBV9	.	TGTGCCAGCAGCGTATATAGGGACAGGGAATCCACAGATACGCAGTATTTT	CASSVYRDRESTDTQYF
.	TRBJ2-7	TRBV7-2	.	TGTGCCAGCAGCTTAGTGACCCAGGACTACGAGCAGTACTTC	CASSLVTQDYEQYF
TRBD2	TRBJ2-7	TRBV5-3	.	TGTGCCAGAAGCGATCGACTAGCGAAAGTTTATTCCCCCTACGAGCAGTACTTC	CARSDRLAKVYSPYEQYF
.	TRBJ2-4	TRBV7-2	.	TGTGCCAGCAGCCCCCTAGGGGGATCTCAGTACTTC	CASSPLGGSQYF
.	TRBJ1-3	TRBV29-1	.	TGCAGCGTTGCGGGACACCTCTCTGGAAACACCATATATTTT	CSVAGHLSGNTIYF
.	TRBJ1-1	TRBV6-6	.	TGTGCCAGCAGTTACTTGAGCACTGAAGCTTTCTTT	CASSYLSTEAFF
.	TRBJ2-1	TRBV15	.	TGTGCCACCAGCAGAGGTCTAGCATTTGAGCAGTTCTTC	CATSRGLAFEQFF
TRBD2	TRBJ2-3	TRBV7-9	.	TGTGCCAGCAGCTTAATAGCGGGAGGAATCACAGATACGCAGTATTTT	CASSLIAGGITDTQYF
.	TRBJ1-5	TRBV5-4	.	TGTGCCAGCAGCCAAGATGGACAGAAGAATCAGCCCCAGCATTTT	CASSQDGQKNQPQHF
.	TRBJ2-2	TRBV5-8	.	TGTGCCAGCAGCTTTGTCCCAGGGGGGTCTAGCCTTTACACCGGGGAGCTGTTTTTT	CASSFVPGGSSLYTGELFF
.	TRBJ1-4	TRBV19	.	TGTGCCAGTACCGATCGATCAGGGAAAAAACTGTTTTTT	CASTDRSGKKLFF
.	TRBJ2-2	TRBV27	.	TGTGCCAGCAGTTTGAGTCAGGGGTGGTCCGGGGAGCTGTTTTTT	CASSLSQGWSGELFF
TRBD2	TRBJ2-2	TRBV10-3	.	TGTGCCATCAGCTCCGGGACTACGAACACCGGGGAGCTGTTTTTT	CAISSGTTNTGELFF
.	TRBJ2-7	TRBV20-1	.	TGCAGAGAAGACCGAAGTGGCGAGCAGTACTTC	CREDRSGEQYF
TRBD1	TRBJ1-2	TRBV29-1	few	TGCAGCGTGTCCGGGACAGGGACCTCTAACTATGGCTACACCTTC	CSVSGTGTSNYGYTF
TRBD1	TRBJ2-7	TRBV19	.	TGTGCCAGTAGCCAGGGACAGGGCCGTTCCTACGAGCAGTACTTC	CASSQGQGRSYEQYF
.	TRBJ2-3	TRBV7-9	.	TGTGCCAGCAGCTTAGAGTCCGCAAGGGATACGCAGTATTTT	CASSLESARDTQYF
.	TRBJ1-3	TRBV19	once	TGTGCCAGTAGTCCTGGGGCAGGGGACATCTCTGGAAACACCATATATTTT	CASSPGAGDISGNTIYF
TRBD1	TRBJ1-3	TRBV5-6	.	TGTGCCAGCAGCGGGACAGGGATGGACACCATATATTTT	CASSGTGMDTIYF